The clone carrying this T cell receptor (beta chain) was detected only once. Trimming removed 1 base from V and 2 bases from J, with 10 bases in between. Germline V lookup: CDR1 SGHAT, CDR2 FQNNGV. This CDR3 is built from 15 residues. These data are taken from a study of blood T cell repertoires in COVID-19. Across the whole study: The study drew acute and convalescent COVID-19 samples from the United States, Italy and Spain. Sources were T cells, B-cell-depleted T cells, or PBMCs; the material itself was cDNA or gDNA.

Data came from immunoSEQ multiplex PCR; TCRdb stores just in-frame clones and leaves some out. The table includes more than 80,000 clones, about 86% detected once. This sequence originates from a man aged 80 or over with acute or convalescent COVID-19. Material for sequencing was peripheral blood. The chain joins TRBV11-2 to TRBJ2-3, with D perhaps matching TRBD2 (5 bases). CDR3 nucleotides: TGTGCCAGCAGCTTAGGGTGGCTAGCCACAGATACGCAGTATTTT. This translates into CASSLGWLATDTQYF.